These 17 T cell receptor beta chains share one sample of origin, sequenced in a study of long-term antiretroviral therapy in people with HIV. The authors ran the immunoSEQ assay, v3.0, at survey level. The data were produced by immunoSEQ multiplex PCR, yet TCRdb's version contains in-frame clones alone and is incomplete. The data contain 35,000 or so clones, 90% to 95% of them singletons. The specimen was unsorted PBMCs, collected 4.1 years after starting antiretroviral therapy. These receptors originate from a woman between 50 and 59 years old with HIV.

The V gene is TRBV9, the J gene TRBJ2-7, with TRBD2 identical over 7 bases. Germline assignment: CDR1 SGDLS and CDR2 YYNGEE. Trimming took 3 bases from V and 1 from J; bases not matched to a gene: 7. This CDR3 is 15 amino acids long. CDR3 sequence (DNA): TGTGCCAGCAGCGCCCGGGGACTACCATCCTACGAGCAGTACTTC. Protein: CASSARGLPSYEQYF.

CDR3 sequence (DNA): TGTGCCAGCAGTTGGGGTGGGATCATGAACACTGAAGCTTTCTTT. This codes for CASSWGGIMNTEAFF. The rearrangement uses TRBV27 and TRBJ1-1; no definite D call. CDR3 length: 15 residues. V lost 4 bases to trimming and J lost 0 bases, with 12 bases between them. Germline V gene sequence: CDR1 MNHEY, CDR2 SMNVEV (reference sequence).

The chain employs TRBV5-6 and TRBJ1-5, with D uncertain. The CDR3 loop spans 15 amino acids. V was clipped by 3 bases and J by 7 bases, with 17 bases between them. Germline V gene data show CDR1 as SGHDT and CDR2 as YYEEEE. This CDR3 is CASSWAGSSGQPQHF. The DNA for the CDR3 is TGTGCCAGCAGCTGGGCGGGATCCTCCGGGCAGCCCCAGCATTTT.

The gene calls are TRBV5-6 and TRBJ1-6; no firm D call. The V end was cut by 1 base, the J end by 0 bases, with 8 bases between. This CDR3 contains 16 residues. Germline assignment: CDR1 SGHDT and CDR2 YYEEEE. CDR3 nucleotide sequence: TGTGCCAGCAGCTTGACCCTGAGCTCCTATAATTCACCCCTCCACTTT. Translating gives CASSLTLSSYNSPLHF.

CDR3 bases: TGTGCCAGTAGTATTACGTTTAGCACAGATACGCAGTATTTT. This codes for CASSITFSTDTQYF. The rearrangement uses TRBV19 and TRBJ2-3; D not resolved. Germline values: CDR1 LNHDA, CDR2 SQIVND (reference sequence). Trimming stripped 3 bases from V and 0 bases from J, with 7 bases between. The CDR3 is 14 residues long.

V is TRBV6-5 and J is TRBJ1-2, with D unresolved. Germline CDR1 reads MNHEY; CDR2 reads SVGAGI. CDR3 size: 14 residues. V lost 6 bases to trimming and J lost 0 bases, with 11 bases between them. For the CDR3, the DNA is TGTGCCAGCAGACCCAGCAAAACTAACTATGGCTACACCTTC. The encoded protein is CASRPSKTNYGYTF.

V and J are TRBV6-5 and TRBJ1-2; no definite D call. V was trimmed by 1 base and J by 2 bases, leaving 8 bases between them. Looked up from germline, CDR1 is MNHEY and CDR2 is SVGAGI. This CDR3 region has 14 residues. CDR3 nucleotide sequence: TGTGCCAGCAGTTACTTAGCAGGAAACTATGGCTACACCTTC. Its protein is CASSYLAGNYGYTF.

V and J are TRBV21-1 and TRBJ2-7; the tabulated D call, TRBD1, remains unverified against the DNA. TRBV21-1 is a documented pseudogene. This CDR3 comprises 14 residues. The CDR3 DNA is TGTGCCAGCTTCCGACAGGGGATGTCCTACGAGCAGTACTTC. Translating gives CASFRQGMSYEQYF.

The chain couples TRBV5-8 to TRBJ2-7; D is unclear. The germline CDR1 and CDR2 sequences are SGHTS and YDEGEE. This CDR3 is 11 amino acids long. V gave up 2 bases and J gave up 5 bases, with 5 bases separating them. The CDR3 coding sequence is TGTGCCAGCAGCTTCGTGGACGAGCAGTACTTC. Encoded protein: CASSFVDEQYF.

J is TRBJ2-1 and V is TRBV7-2; possibly TRBD2 for D (5 bases). CDR3 length equals 14 residues. The V and J ends lost 1 base and 9 bases respectively, with 13 bases between them. Germline V gives CDR1 SGHTA, CDR2 FQGNSA. CDR3 residues: CASSLGFSSSEQFF. The CDR3 region has the DNA TGTGCCAGCAGCTTAGGCTTTTCTAGCTCTGAGCAGTTCTTC.

This sequence joins TRBV5-5 and TRBJ1-3; TRBD1 is a possible D gene (5 bases). Germline-derived CDR1 and CDR2 are SGHKS and YYEKEE (reference sequence). The CDR3 is made up of 15 amino acids. V lost 2 bases and J 0 bases, leaving 9 bases between the germline ends. The CDR3 loop reads CASSFGGFSGNTIYF. The CDR3, as DNA: TGTGCCAGCAGCTTTGGGGGGTTCTCTGGAAACACCATATATTTT.

The chain uses TRBV28 and TRBJ2-7; TRBD2 agrees at 7 bases. Trimming removed 5 bases from V and 7 bases from J; junction bases left unmatched: 14. The CDR3 spans 15 residues. Germline lookup yields CDR1 MDHEN and CDR2 SYDVKM. CDR3 sequence: CASSNPPRGVDEQYF. The CDR3 nucleotides read TGTGCCAGCAGTAATCCCCCCCGGGGGGTGGATGAGCAGTACTTC.

The chain recombines TRBV5-1 with TRBJ1-1; the D is unclear. Germline CDR1 and CDR2: SGHRS and YFSETQ. The CDR3 extends over 15 amino acids. V lost 2 bases and J lost 0, with 11 bases in between. As DNA, the CDR3 is TGCGCCAGCAGCTTAGGAGGAGACCTGAACACTGAAGCTTTCTTT. It yields the protein CASSLGGDLNTEAFF.

The J gene is TRBJ1-5, the V gene TRBV5-1, with unresolved D. Germline CDR1 SGHRS, CDR2 YFSETQ. Between the trimmed V and J ends, which lost 0 bases and 5 bases, there was a span of 9 bases. This CDR3 comprises 14 residues. The CDR3 bases are TGCGCCAGCAGCTTGGGAGGTTTGGATCAGCCCCAGCATTTT. It specifies CASSLGGLDQPQHF.

V and J are TRBV5-8 and TRBJ1-1; D gene ambiguous. This CDR3 has 15 residues. Trimming removed 8 bases at V and 0 bases at J, with 17 bases between. Per the germline V gene, CDR1 is SGHTS and CDR2 is YDEGEE. CDR3 DNA sequence: TGTGCCAGGGGCCCCCAGACGGTCATGAACACTGAAGCTTTCTTT. Its translation is CARGPQTVMNTEAFF.

The sample holds one count of this clone. V is TRBV2 and J is TRBJ1-1; D uncertain. Trimming took off 2 bases at V and 8 bases at J, with 6 bases between the two ends. Germline values: CDR1 SNHLY, CDR2 FYNNEI. This CDR3 comprises 11 residues. DNA for the CDR3: TGTGCCAGCAGTGAATGGACGGAAGCTTTCTTT. Encoded protein: CASSEWTEAFF.

The rearrangement joins TRBV7-2 to TRBJ1-1, with 9 nucleotides matching TRBD1. Germline assignment: CDR1 SGHTA and CDR2 FQGNSA. The CDR3 contains 13 residues. V shed 6 bases and J 5 bases; nucleotides not matched to a gene: 4. The CDR3 coding sequence is TGTGCCAGCAGAGTGACAGGGGGTACTGAAGCTTTCTTT. This gives the protein CASRVTGGTEAFF.